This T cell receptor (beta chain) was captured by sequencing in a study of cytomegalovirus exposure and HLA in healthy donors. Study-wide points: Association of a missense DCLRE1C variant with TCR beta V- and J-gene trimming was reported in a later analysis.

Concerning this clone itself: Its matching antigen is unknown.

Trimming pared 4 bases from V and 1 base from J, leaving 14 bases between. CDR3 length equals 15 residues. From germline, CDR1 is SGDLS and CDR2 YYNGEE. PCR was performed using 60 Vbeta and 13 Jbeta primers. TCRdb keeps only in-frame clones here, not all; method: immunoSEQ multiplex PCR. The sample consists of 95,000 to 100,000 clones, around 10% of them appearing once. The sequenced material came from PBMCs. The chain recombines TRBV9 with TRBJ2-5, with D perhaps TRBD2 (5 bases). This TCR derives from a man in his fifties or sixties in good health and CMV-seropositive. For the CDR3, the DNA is TGTGCCAGCAGCCCACGGGGAGTGGTCCAAGAGACCCAGTACTTC. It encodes CASSPRGVVQETQYF.